A single sample gave rise to the 19 T cell receptor beta chains below, sequenced in a study of T cell responses to AZD1222 COVID-19 vaccine. Clones were sequenced by immunoSEQ multiplex PCR, and TCRdb holds only the in-frame ones, with some missing. The table shows 110,000 or so clones, with about 89% occurring only once. Sequenced here: peripheral blood, sampled 28 days after the second AZD1222 dose. The origin of the receptors is an adult who received the AZD1222 COVID-19 vaccine.

V usage is TRBV2 and J usage is TRBJ2-7, with 11 nucleotides matching TRBD2. CDR3 length equals 15 residues. CDR1 is SNHLY and CDR2 is FYNNEI in the germline V gene. Trimming removed 6 bases from V and 3 bases from J; junction bases left unmatched: 7. The CDR3 region is CASRLTSGANYEQYF. CDR3 DNA: TGTGCCAGCAGGCTGACTAGCGGGGCCAACTACGAGCAGTACTTC. The whole variable domain, filled in from reference TRBV2 and TRBJ2-7, reads EPEVTQTPSHQVTQMGQEVILRCVPISNHLYFYWYRQILGQKVEFLVSFYNNEISEKSEIFDDQFSVERPDGSNFTLKIRSTKLEDSAMYFCASRLTSGANYEQYFGPGTRLTVT.

The rearrangement joins TRBV11-1 to TRBJ1-5; TRBD1 matches at 10 bases. With 4 bases clipped from V and 6 bases from J, the junction kept 6 bases outside the gene matches. Germline V gene sequence: CDR1 SGHAT, CDR2 FQDESV (reference sequence). The CDR3 totals 15 residues. The CDR3 reads CASSYGTGASQPQHF. DNA of the CDR3: TGTGCCAGCAGCTACGGGACAGGGGCTTCTCAGCCCCAGCATTTT. The variable domain in full, with the rest retrieved from reference TRBV11-1 and TRBJ1-5, is EAEVAQSPRYKITEKSQAVAFWCDPISGHATLYWYRQILGQGPELLVQFQDESVVDDSQLPKDRFSAERLKGVDSTLKIQPAELGDSAMYLCASSYGTGASQPQHFGDGTRLSIL.

This clone came up once. V usage is TRBV7-6 and J usage is TRBJ2-7; 7 bases agree with TRBD1. Germline V lookup: CDR1 SGHVS, CDR2 FNYEAQ. Trimming cost V 0 bases and J 3 bases; bases outside gene matches: 5. This CDR3 is 15 amino acids long. CDR3 amino acids: CASSLALSGGYEQYF. DNA for the CDR3: TGTGCCAGCAGCTTAGCGCTCTCAGGGGGCTACGAGCAGTACTTC. Combining the CDR3 with reference TRBV7-6 and TRBJ2-7 gives the whole variable domain GAGVSQSPRYKVTKRGQDVALRCDPISGHVSLYWYRQALGQGPEFLTYFNYEAQQDKSGLPNDRFSAERPEGSISTLTIQRTEQRDSAMYRCASSLALSGGYEQYFGPGTRLTVT.

This chain joins TRBV15 and TRBJ2-7; D is perhaps TRBD1 (6 bases). The V gene's germline CDR1 is LNHNV and CDR2 YYDKDF (reference sequence). The CDR3 runs 13 residues. Trimming removed 5 bases from V and 7 bases from J, with 15 bases in between. The CDR3 spells CATSSRTAGEQYF. The CDR3 nucleotides are TGTGCCACCAGCTCTCGGACAGCAGGGGAGCAGTACTTC.

The chain combines TRBV9 with TRBJ1-2; D is possibly TRBD1 (5 bases). The germline V gene encodes CDR1 SGDLS and CDR2 YYNGEE. Between the trimmed V and J ends, which lost 0 bases and 3 bases, there was a span of 21 bases. The CDR3 totals 18 residues. The DNA of the CDR3 is TGTGCCAGCAGCGTAGCCCCAGCCGGGGGGACGTTCGACTATGGCTACACCTTC. Amino acid sequence: CASSVAPAGGTFDYGYTF.

The chain employs TRBV30 and TRBJ2-3; 7 bases line up with TRBD1. V trimming: 6 bases; J trimming: 6 bases; junction bases outside the gene matches: 9. The CDR3 loop spans 13 amino acids. Germline V CDR1 and CDR2: GTSNPN, SVGIG (reference sequence). CDR3 DNA: TGTGCCTGCTCCCCAACAGGGGCGGATACGCAGTATTTT. Protein: CACSPTGADTQYF. Full variable domain (outside the CDR3, taken from reference TRBV30 and TRBJ2-3): SQTIHQWPATLVQPVGSPLSLECTVEGTSNPNLYWYRQAAGRGLQLLFYSVGIGQISSEVPQNLSASRPQDRQFILSSKKLLLSDSGFYLCACSPTGADTQYFGPGTRLTVL.

The chain combines TRBV4-3 with TRBJ2-1; 9 bases are a match to TRBD2. Germline V CDR1 and CDR2: LGHNA, YSLEER. The length of the CDR3 is 15 residues. V lost 4 bases to trimming and J lost 5 bases; unmatched junction nucleotides: 6. CDR3 loop: CASSLGLAANNEQFF. DNA of the CDR3: TGCGCCAGCAGCCTGGGACTAGCCGCCAACAATGAGCAGTTCTTC.

This chain connects TRBV19 to TRBJ2-7; the D gene is possibly TRBD1 (6 bases). The CDR3 is 14 amino acids. Looked up from germline, CDR1 is LNHDA and CDR2 is SQIVND (reference sequence). The germline V and J ends were trimmed by 2 bases and 1 base, with 9 bases remaining between them. The CDR3 coding sequence is TGTGCCAGTAGTATACGCGGACAGTCCTACGAGCAGTACTTC. Translation gives CASSIRGQSYEQYF.

This sequence joins TRBV7-2 and TRBJ2-2, with D uncertain. The germline V and J ends were trimmed by 5 bases and 6 bases, with 19 bases remaining between them. CDR3 size: 16 residues. Germline V gives CDR1 SGHTA, CDR2 FQGNSA. CDR3 nucleotide sequence: TGTGCCAGCAGCCCCGAATTTGCGATCAGGTCCGGGGAGCTGTTTTTT. It codes for CASSPEFAIRSGELFF. The variable domain in full, with the rest retrieved from reference TRBV7-2 and TRBJ2-2, is GAGVSQSPSNKVTEKGKDVELRCDPISGHTALYWYRQSLGQGLEFLIYFQGNSAPDKSGLPSDRFSAERTGGSVSTLTIQRTQQEDSAVYLCASSPEFAIRSGELFFGEGSRLTVL.

The J gene is TRBJ1-5, the V gene TRBV28; TRBD1 agrees at 7 bases. The CDR3 is made up of 14 amino acids. V gave up 5 bases and J gave up 6 bases; unmatched junction bases: 7. Germline assignment: CDR1 MDHEN and CDR2 SYDVKM. CDR3 DNA: TGTGCCAGCAGTACGGACAGGCAGGGTCAGCCCCAGCATTTT. Translation gives CASSTDRQGQPQHF. Full variable domain (rest looked up from reference TRBV28 and TRBJ1-5): DVKVTQSSRYLVKRTGEKVFLECVQDMDHENMFWYRQDPGLGLRLIYFSYDVKMKEKGDIPEGYSVSREKKERFSLILESASTNQTSMYLCASSTDRQGQPQHFGDGTRLSIL.

The CDR3 DNA is TGTGCCAGCAGCTTGGGGCGAAAGTGGGGATCCGGGGAGCTGTTTTTT. This sequence encodes CASSLGRKWGSGELFF. V usage is TRBV5-6 and J usage is TRBJ2-2, with no clear D. Germline V CDR1 and CDR2: SGHDT, YYEEEE. This CDR3 comprises 16 residues. V lost 0 bases and J 6 bases, leaving 15 bases between the germline ends.

J is TRBJ1-1 and V is TRBV29-1, with D tentatively TRBD1 (5 bases). Germline lookup yields CDR1 SQVTM and CDR2 ANQGSEA. V was trimmed by 3 bases and J by 4 bases, leaving 15 bases between them. The CDR3 loop spans 14 amino acids. CDR3 sequence: CSVDPGAGSTEAFF. The CDR3 nucleotides read TGCAGCGTTGATCCGGGAGCAGGGAGCACTGAAGCTTTCTTT.

The rearrangement uses TRBV7-6 and TRBJ1-6, with TRBD1 identical over 10 bases. Germline CDR1 is SGHVS and CDR2 is FNYEAQ. V lost 3 bases, J lost 6 bases, and 5 bases stayed unmatched. This CDR3 is built from 16 residues. The CDR3 nucleotides read TGTGCCAGCAGCTTGACCGGGACAGGGGTTAATTCACCCCTCCACTTT. Its protein is CASSLTGTGVNSPLHF.

In this sample, this clone turned up a few times. The chain combines TRBV19 with TRBJ2-3; no clear D gene. Between the trimmed V and J ends, which lost 3 bases and 5 bases, there was a span of 9 bases. CDR1 is LNHDA and CDR2 is SQIVND in the germline V gene (reference sequence). There are 13 residues in the CDR3. CDR3 protein: CASSIPNLDTQYF. The CDR3 nucleotides are TGTGCCAGTAGTATCCCCAACCTAGATACGCAGTATTTT.

The rearrangement links TRBV5-1 to TRBJ2-7; the match to TRBD1 covers 11 bases. Germline values: CDR1 SGHRS, CDR2 YFSETQ. V trimming: 4 bases; J trimming: 3 bases; junction bases outside the gene matches: 6. The CDR3 contains 15 residues. DNA for the CDR3: TGCGCCAGCAGCCTGGGACAGGGGGTAGTCTACGAGCAGTACTTC. This codes for CASSLGQGVVYEQYF.

The chain is built from TRBV4-1 and TRBJ2-5; no reliable D call. The germline V and J ends were trimmed by 1 base and 2 bases, with 8 bases remaining between them. Germline assignment: CDR1 MGHRA and CDR2 YSYEKL. The CDR3 sequence is 14 residues long. The CDR3, as DNA: TGCGCCAGCAGCCAAGTAATACCACAAGAGACCCAGTACTTC. It is translated as CASSQVIPQETQYF.

The chain carries TRBV19 and TRBJ1-6, with D possibly matching TRBD1 (5 bases). The germline gives CDR1 LNHDA, CDR2 SQIVND (reference sequence). This CDR3 contains 13 residues. Between the trimmed V and J ends, which lost 5 bases and 10 bases, there was a span of 12 bases. CDR3 nucleotide sequence: TGTGCCAGTAGTTTCGGGCAGGGCTCACCCCTCCACTTT. Amino acid sequence: CASSFGQGSPLHF.

The chain recombines TRBV11-3 with TRBJ2-5, with a weak D call TRBD1 (7 bases). Germline CDR1 and CDR2: SGHNT and YENEEA. Trimming pared 3 bases from V and 5 bases from J, leaving 16 bases between. The CDR3 length is 15 residues. CDR3 region: CASSLGGQEGETQYF. The CDR3 DNA reads as TGTGCCAGCAGCTTGGGAGGACAGGAGGGGGAGACCCAGTACTTC.

The V gene is TRBV19, the J gene TRBJ2-1; a possible D gene is TRBD2 (5 bases). The CDR3 totals 13 residues. V gave up 5 bases and J gave up 4 bases, with 9 bases separating them. CDR1 LNHDA and CDR2 SQIVND come from the germline V gene (reference sequence). CDR3 loop: CASSLARYNEQFF. In DNA form, the CDR3 reads TGTGCCAGTAGTCTAGCACGATACAATGAGCAGTTCTTC.